What follows is one T cell receptor beta chain and its context. Using immunoSEQ multiplex PCR, the repertoire was profiled, and TCRdb retains in-frame clones only, with some absent. This repertoire shows 37,000 or so clones, 88% found once; its top ten account for roughly 1.2%. This entry comes from a study of T cell changes during pregnancy in multiple sclerosis. V dropped 4 bases and J dropped 1; count of bases not matched to a gene: 6. The CDR3 has 15 amino acids. Germline CDR1 reads SGHTA; CDR2 reads FQGNSA. V usage is TRBV7-2 and J usage is TRBJ2-5; the match to TRBD2 covers 7 bases. Sequencing was performed on CD4+ T cells from peripheral blood mononuclear cells, taken before pregnancy. This receptor was taken from a female donor with multiple sclerosis, enrolled in a pregnancy study. CDR3 loop: CASSSGGLRQETQYF. The CDR3 DNA reads TGTGCCAGCAGCTCCGGGGGACTACGCCAAGAGACCCAGTACTTC. Full variable domain (rest looked up from reference TRBV7-2 and TRBJ2-5): GAGVSQSPSNKVTEKGKDVELRCDPISGHTALYWYRQSLGQGLEFLIYFQGNSAPDKSGLPSDRFSAERTGGSVSTLTIQRTQQEDSAVYLCASSSGGLRQETQYFGPGTRLLVL.